The 29 T cell receptor beta chains listed next were all sequenced from one sample in a study of OX40 agonist ivuxolimab in advanced cancers. Receptor libraries were prepared by the immunoSEQ multiplex PCR assay. Held by TCRdb, this immuneACCESS table contains in-frame sequences only and omits some clones. Under half of the omission traces to an unresolved V gene where checked; the cause of the rest is unknown. The sample data list 95,000 to 110,000 clones, and about 91% of these were observed just once. The ten largest clones capture about 1.2% of the sample. Source: CD4+ or CD8+ T cells sorted from blood, taken in a trial of the OX40 agonist ivuxolimab. The source is an adult with an advanced solid tumor such as melanoma, head and neck, liver or kidney cancer.

This chain joins TRBV10-2 and TRBJ2-3; the match to TRBD1 covers 7 bases. J lost 2 bases, V lost 2 bases, and 4 bases had no gene match. This CDR3 has 15 residues. Germline V lookup: CDR1 WSHSY, CDR2 SAAADI. The CDR3 coding sequence is TGCGCCAGCAGTGAGGACAGGGTGACCACAGATACGCAGTATTTT. Its protein product is CASSEDRVTTDTQYF.

The chain joins TRBV5-1 to TRBJ2-1, with 15 nucleotides matching TRBD2. The CDR3 is 18 amino acids. V gave up 0 bases and J gave up 4 bases; unmatched junction bases: 5. Germline CDR1 SGHRS, CDR2 YFSETQ. The CDR3 is CASSLEWTSGRGYNEQFF. CDR3 DNA sequence: TGCGCCAGCAGCTTGGAGTGGACTAGCGGGAGGGGTTACAATGAGCAGTTCTTC.

CDR3 sequence (DNA): TGTGCCAGCAGTGGGGAGGAAGGCCAACCTAACTATGGCTACACCTTC. Its translation: CASSGEEGQPNYGYTF. J is TRBJ1-2 and V is TRBV6-1; D is unclear. Germline V gene data show CDR1 as MNHNS and CDR2 as SASEGT. Trimming left V 4 bases short and J 0 bases short, with 15 bases between. This CDR3 comprises 16 residues.

This clone has only one observation. The rearrangement links TRBV11-2 to TRBJ1-1, with D tentatively TRBD1 (5 bases). The germline CDR1 and CDR2 sequences are SGHAT and FQNNGV. The ends were cut back, 1 base at V and 5 bases at J, with 20 bases in the middle. The CDR3 length is 17 residues. CDR3 in DNA: TGTGCCAGCAGCTTAGGTCGATTGGGTGGGGGAAATACTGAAGCTTTCTTT. It is translated as CASSLGRLGGGNTEAFF.

This clone was observed once. J is TRBJ1-3 and V is TRBV6-4; 7 positions match TRBD1. The CDR3 has 16 amino acids. Trimming removed 6 bases from V and 4 bases from J; junction bases left unmatched: 12. Germline lookup yields CDR1 MRHNA and CDR2 SNTAGT. The CDR3 loop reads CASREGTDRIGNTIYF. CDR3 bases: TGTGCCAGCAGGGAAGGGACAGACCGTATCGGAAACACCATATATTTT.

This clone came up once. The rearrangement links TRBV6-5 to TRBJ2-2, with a tentative D call TRBD2 (6 bases). Germline assignment: CDR1 MNHEY and CDR2 SVGAGI. The CDR3 totals 15 residues. Deletions cut 3 bases from V and 4 bases from J, with 12 bases between. The CDR3 DNA is TGTGCCAGCAGTTATGGGGGGTTCGGCACCGGGGAGCTGTTTTTT. Translated: CASSYGGFGTGELFF.

The gene calls are TRBV9 and TRBJ2-1; D possibly corresponds to TRBD1 (6 bases). V lost 0 bases and J lost 0, with 7 bases in between. Germline CDR1 reads SGDLS; CDR2 reads YYNGEE. The CDR3 sequence is 15 residues long. The CDR3 coding sequence is TGTGCCAGCAGCGTAGGGACAGTCTCCTACAATGAGCAGTTCTTC. It specifies CASSVGTVSYNEQFF.

The genes are TRBV11-1 and TRBJ2-5, with D perhaps TRBD2 (6 bases). The J call is in doubt because the DNA end fits TRBJ2-7 better. The V gene's germline CDR1 is SGHAT and CDR2 FQDESV (reference sequence). This CDR3 is built from 15 residues. In DNA, the CDR3 is TGTGCCAGCAGCTTAGGGACTACTCCTTGGTACGAGCAGTACTTC. Translated: CASSLGTTPWYEQYF.

The chain employs TRBV4-3 and TRBJ1-2; the D is unclear. Deletions cut 0 bases from V and 1 base from J, with 12 bases between. The CDR3 contains 16 residues. Germline V gives CDR1 LGHNA, CDR2 YSLEER. Here the CDR3 DNA reads TGCGCCAGCAGCCAAGATCTCGGACTCGGTAACTATGGCTACACCTTC. It encodes CASSQDLGLGNYGYTF.

This chain connects TRBV6-6 to TRBJ1-5; perhaps TRBD1 as D (5 bases). CDR3 length: 15 amino acids. CDR1 MNHNY and CDR2 SVGAGI come from the germline V gene (reference sequence). V was pared by 5 bases and J by 2 bases, with 13 bases between. The CDR3 DNA is TGTGCCAGCAGTGCCGGGGCAGGAGGCAATCAGCCCCAGCATTTT. The encoded protein is CASSAGAGGNQPQHF.

The gene calls are TRBV9 and TRBJ2-7; a weak D match, TRBD2 (5 bases). The CDR3 runs to 14 residues. V lost 0 bases and J lost 4, with 11 bases in between. Looked up from germline, CDR1 is SGDLS and CDR2 is YYNGEE. The CDR3 region is CASSVETNRYEQYF. In DNA, the CDR3 is TGTGCCAGCAGCGTAGAGACTAATAGATACGAGCAGTACTTC.

The chain couples TRBV5-6 to TRBJ2-7, with TRBD1 as a possible D gene (5 bases). Germline loops: CDR1 SGHDT, CDR2 YYEEEE. Trimming took off 3 bases at V and 2 bases at J, with 6 bases between the two ends. The CDR3 spans 12 residues. The CDR3 DNA sequence: TGTGCCAGCAGCTCAGGGACCTACGAGCAGTACTTC. It translates to CASSSGTYEQYF.

The chain joins TRBV7-9 to TRBJ1-2, with D hard to call. The V and J ends lost 3 bases and 2 bases respectively, with 7 bases between them. CDR1 is SEHNR, CDR2 FQNEAQ, per germline (reference sequence). The CDR3 covers 13 residues. The chain's CDR3 is CASSFRGNYGYTF. CDR3 DNA sequence: TGTGCCAGCAGCTTTCGCGGAAACTATGGCTACACCTTC. The full variable domain, rest sourced from reference TRBV7-9 and TRBJ1-2, is DTGVSQNPRHKITKRGQNVTFRCDPISEHNRLYWYRQTLGQGPEFLTYFQNEAQLEKSRLLSDRFSAERPKGSFSTLEIQRTEQGDSAMYLCASSFRGNYGYTFGSGTRLTVV.

A few counts support this clone. The V gene is TRBV9, the J gene TRBJ2-3, with D possibly called TRBD1 or TRBD2 (5 bases each). Germline V gene sequence: CDR1 SGDLS, CDR2 YYNGEE. V lost 2 bases to trimming and J lost 6 bases, with 13 bases between them. The CDR3 consists of 14 residues. CDR3 region: CASSVWGSGDTQYF. CDR3 DNA: TGTGCCAGCAGCGTCTGGGGGAGTGGGGATACGCAGTATTTT.

This clone was recorded a few times. V and J are TRBV28 and TRBJ1-5; TRBD1 is a possible D gene (5 bases). Germline assignment: CDR1 MDHEN and CDR2 SYDVKM. Between the trimmed V and J ends, which lost 5 bases and 9 bases, there was a span of 11 bases. The CDR3 runs 12 residues. The CDR3 DNA reads as TGTGCCAGCAGTCCTCCAGGGCGGCCCCAGCATTTT. Protein product: CASSPPGRPQHF.

The genes are TRBV7-2 and TRBJ1-2, with D tentatively TRBD1 (5 bases). The CDR3 has 15 amino acids. Germline loops: CDR1 SGHTA, CDR2 FQGNSA. V was pared by 5 bases and J by 2 bases, with 15 bases between. The CDR3 nucleotides are TGTGCCAGCAGCGAGCCGGGACTTCCAAACTATGGCTACACCTTC. This codes for CASSEPGLPNYGYTF. Full variable domain (remainder filled in from reference TRBV7-2 and TRBJ1-2): GAGVSQSPSNKVTEKGKDVELRCDPISGHTALYWYRQSLGQGLEFLIYFQGNSAPDKSGLPSDRFSAERTGGSVSTLTIQRTQQEDSAVYLCASSEPGLPNYGYTFGSGTRLTVV.

This chain uses TRBV7-8 with TRBJ2-3; 8 nucleotides line up with TRBD2. V lost 6 bases and J lost 4; bases outside the gene matches: 9. Germline assignment: CDR1 SGHVS and CDR2 FQNEAQ. This CDR3 comprises 15 residues. The CDR3 nucleotides read TGTGCCAGCAGTAGTAGGCGGGAGGTCTCAGATACGCAGTATTTT. This gives the protein CASSSRREVSDTQYF. Combining the CDR3 with reference TRBV7-8 and TRBJ2-3 gives the whole variable domain GAGVSQSPRYKVAKRGQDVALRCDPISGHVSLFWYQQALGQGPEFLTYFQNEAQLDKSGLPSDRFFAERPEGSVSTLKIQRTQQEDSAVYLCASSSRREVSDTQYFGPGTRLTVL.

The V and J genes are TRBV5-8 and TRBJ2-4, with a weak D call TRBD2 (6 bases). There are 13 residues in the CDR3. Between the trimmed V and J ends, which lost 3 bases and 9 bases, there was a span of 13 bases. Germline lookup yields CDR1 SGHTS and CDR2 YDEGEE. The CDR3 DNA reads TGTGCCAGCAGCTCTGGGGGAGGTGGCATTCAGTACTTC. It translates to CASSSGGGGIQYF.

The chain joins TRBV11-2 to TRBJ1-4; no clear D. The germline gives CDR1 SGHAT, CDR2 FQNNGV. This CDR3 contains 15 residues. Trimming left V 6 bases short and J 7 bases short, with 18 bases between. The CDR3 loop is CASRRDHLRSEKLFF. In DNA, the CDR3 is TGTGCCAGCAGGCGGGATCACCTCAGGAGTGAAAAACTGTTTTTT.

The chain carries TRBV29-1 and TRBJ1-4; TRBD1 might be the D (6 bases). The V and J ends lost 5 bases and 0 bases respectively, with 19 bases between them. Germline CDR1 is SQVTM and CDR2 is ANQGSEA. This CDR3 has 17 residues. Written as DNA, the CDR3 is TGCAGCGTTACCGGCCAGGGGCCCTATGCAACTAATGAAAAACTGTTTTTT. Protein sequence: CSVTGQGPYATNEKLFF.

V usage is TRBV6-1 and J usage is TRBJ1-1, with 7 bases matching TRBD1. With 5 bases clipped from V and 8 bases from J, the junction kept 5 bases outside the gene matches. CDR1 is MNHNS and CDR2 is SASEGT in the germline V gene. This CDR3 has 12 residues. CDR3 in DNA: TGTGCCAGCAGTTTCCGGGACAGAGAAGCTTTCTTT. Protein product: CASSFRDREAFF.

The chain has TRBV19 and TRBJ1-1, with D perhaps TRBD1 (5 bases). The germline gives CDR1 LNHDA, CDR2 SQIVND (reference sequence). This CDR3 is 13 amino acids long. Deletions cut 5 bases from V and 5 bases from J, with 12 bases between. In DNA form, the CDR3 reads TGTGCCAGTAGTCCAAGGGGCAAGACTGAAGCTTTCTTT. Translated: CASSPRGKTEAFF.

On this clone: Different DNA sequences within this sample yield the same CDR3. V usage is TRBV5-1 and J usage is TRBJ1-5; 7 bases fit TRBD1. The CDR3 covers 15 residues. The V segment lost 4 bases and the J segment 0 bases; nucleotides outside the gene matches: 4. Germline assignment: CDR1 SGHRS and CDR2 YFSETQ. This chain's CDR3 is CASSRTGDSNQPQHF. The CDR3 DNA reads as TGCGCCAGCAGCCGAACAGGGGATAGCAATCAGCCCCAGCATTTT. Complete variable domain (other parts from reference TRBV5-1 and TRBJ1-5): KAGVTQTPRYLIKTRGQQVTLSCSPISGHRSVSWYQQTPGQGLQFLFEYFSETQRNKGNFPGRFSGRQFSNSRSEMNVSTLELGDSALYLCASSRTGDSNQPQHFGDGTRLSIL.

The CDR3 sequence: CASSLGQGINEQYF. In DNA form, the CDR3 reads TGCGCCAGCAGCTTGGGTCAGGGGATCAACGAGCAGTACTTC. This sequence joins TRBV5-1 and TRBJ2-7, with D possibly TRBD1 on 6 matching bases. The length of the CDR3 is 14 residues. Germline CDR1 and CDR2: SGHRS and YFSETQ. V shed 0 bases and J shed 5 bases, with 12 bases lying between them.

The table lists this clone with a few counts. The V gene is TRBV9, the J gene TRBJ1-3; D is uncertain. This CDR3 has 15 amino acids. Deletions cut 2 bases from V and 2 bases from J, with 11 bases between. The germline CDR1 and CDR2 sequences are SGDLS and YYNGEE. CDR3 bases: TGTGCCAGCAGCGTGGATCAGGCGGCTGGAAACACCATATATTTT. This codes for CASSVDQAAGNTIYF.

DNA for the CDR3: TGTGCCAGCAGCTTGTACACGGGAGGGGAGTATGGCGAGCAGTACTTC. Translating gives CASSLYTGGEYGEQYF. The genes are TRBV5-4 and TRBJ2-7, with 8 positions matching TRBD2. The CDR3 has 16 residues. Germline-derived CDR1 and CDR2 are SGHNT and YYREEE (reference sequence). V trimming: 1 base; J trimming: 6 bases; junction bases outside the gene matches: 12.

The rearrangement links TRBV7-2 to TRBJ2-5; the D gene is possibly TRBD1 (6 bases). The DNA end is more similar to TRBJ2-7, so the J call may be wrong. The CDR3 covers 15 residues. Germline values: CDR1 SGHTA, CDR2 FQGNSA. The chain's CDR3 is CASSRLQGPFYEQYF. Here the CDR3 DNA reads TGTGCCAGCAGCAGGCTACAGGGCCCTTTCTACGAGCAGTACTTC.

This chain uses TRBV19 with TRBJ2-7; D is perhaps TRBD2 (6 bases). The CDR3 is 12 amino acids. Germline V CDR1 and CDR2: LNHDA, SQIVND (reference sequence). With 5 bases removed from V and 11 bases from J, the gap between germline ends came to 16 bases. The CDR3 sequence: CASSFQSGLKYF. Here the CDR3 DNA reads TGTGCCAGTAGTTTCCAAAGCGGGTTGAAGTACTTC.

The chain's CDR3 is CASSLTGSRGWDTQYF. In DNA form, the CDR3 reads TGTGCCAGCAGCTTAACTGGCAGCAGGGGCTGGGATACGCAGTATTTT. This rearrangement joins TRBV7-3 to TRBJ2-3; D may be TRBD1 (6 bases). This CDR3 is 16 amino acids long. Germline CDR1 reads SGHTA; CDR2 reads FQGTGA. The V and J ends lost 0 bases and 6 bases respectively, with 16 bases between them. Using reference TRBV7-3 and TRBJ2-3 for the parts outside the CDR3, the full variable domain is GAGVSQTPSNKVTEKGKYVELRCDPISGHTALYWYRQSLGQGPEFLIYFQGTGAADDSGLPNDRFFAVRPEGSVSTLKIQRTERGDSAVYLCASSLTGSRGWDTQYFGPGTRLTVL.